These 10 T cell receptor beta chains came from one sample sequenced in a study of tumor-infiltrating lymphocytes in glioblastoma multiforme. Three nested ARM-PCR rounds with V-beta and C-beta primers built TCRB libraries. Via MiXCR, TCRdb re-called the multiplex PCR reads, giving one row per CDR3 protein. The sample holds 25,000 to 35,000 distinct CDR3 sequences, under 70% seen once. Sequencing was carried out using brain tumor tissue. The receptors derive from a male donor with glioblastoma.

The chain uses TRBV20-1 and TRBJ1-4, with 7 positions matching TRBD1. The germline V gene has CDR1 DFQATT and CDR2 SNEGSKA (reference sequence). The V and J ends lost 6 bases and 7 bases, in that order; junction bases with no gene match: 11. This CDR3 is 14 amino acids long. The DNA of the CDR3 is TGCAGTGCCAGCGAGGGGGCCGGTAGTGAAAAACTGTTTTTT. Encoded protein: CSASEGAGSEKLFF.

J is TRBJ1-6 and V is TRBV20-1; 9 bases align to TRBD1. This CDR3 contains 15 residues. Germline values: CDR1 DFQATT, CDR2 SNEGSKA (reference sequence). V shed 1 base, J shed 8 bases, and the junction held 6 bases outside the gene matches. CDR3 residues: CSARARGQGDSPLHF. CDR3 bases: TGCAGTGCTAGAGCGCGGGGACAGGGCGATTCACCCCTCCACTTT.

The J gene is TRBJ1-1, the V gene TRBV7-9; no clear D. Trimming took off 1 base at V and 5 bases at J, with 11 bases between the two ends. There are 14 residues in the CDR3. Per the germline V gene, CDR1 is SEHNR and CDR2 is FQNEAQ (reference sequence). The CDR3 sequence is CASSLGTGRTEAFF. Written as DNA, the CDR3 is TGTGCCAGCAGCTTAGGGACGGGGAGGACTGAAGCTTTCTTT. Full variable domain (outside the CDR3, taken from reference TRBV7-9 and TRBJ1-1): DTGVSQNPRHKITKRGQNVTFRCDPISEHNRLYWYRQTLGQGPEFLTYFQNEAQLEKSRLLSDRFSAERPKGSFSTLEIQRTEQGDSAMYLCASSLGTGRTEAFFGQGTRLTVV.

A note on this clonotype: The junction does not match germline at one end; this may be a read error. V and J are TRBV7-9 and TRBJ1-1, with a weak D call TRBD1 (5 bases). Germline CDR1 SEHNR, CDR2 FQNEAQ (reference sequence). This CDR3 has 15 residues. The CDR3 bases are TGTGCCAGCAACTTAGGGCTCAGGGTCGGGACTGGAGCTTTCTTT. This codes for CASNLGLRVGTGAFF.

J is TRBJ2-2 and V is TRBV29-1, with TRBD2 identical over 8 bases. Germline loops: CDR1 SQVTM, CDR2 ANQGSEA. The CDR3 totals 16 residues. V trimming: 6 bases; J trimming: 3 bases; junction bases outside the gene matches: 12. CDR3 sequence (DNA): TGCAGCGTCGAGGGATCGGGAGCGGGGGACACCGGGGAGCTGTTTTTT. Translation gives CSVEGSGAGDTGELFF.

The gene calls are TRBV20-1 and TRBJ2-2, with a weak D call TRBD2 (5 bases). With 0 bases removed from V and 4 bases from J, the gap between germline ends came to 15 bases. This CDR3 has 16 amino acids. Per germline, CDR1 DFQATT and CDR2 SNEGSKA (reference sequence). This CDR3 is CSARELGREGTGELFF. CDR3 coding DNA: TGCAGTGCTAGAGAACTAGGTCGAGAGGGCACCGGGGAGCTGTTTTTT.

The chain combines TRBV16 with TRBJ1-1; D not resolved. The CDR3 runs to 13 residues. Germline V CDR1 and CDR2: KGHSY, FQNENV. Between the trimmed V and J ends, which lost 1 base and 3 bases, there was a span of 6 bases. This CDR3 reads CASSQFSDTEAFF. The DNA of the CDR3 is TGTGCCAGCAGCCAATTTAGCGACACTGAAGCTTTCTTT.

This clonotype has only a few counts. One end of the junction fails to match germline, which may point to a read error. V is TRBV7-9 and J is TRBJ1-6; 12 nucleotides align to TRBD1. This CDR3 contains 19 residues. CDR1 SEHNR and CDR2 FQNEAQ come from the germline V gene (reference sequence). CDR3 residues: CASSFGTGGERWVNSTLHF. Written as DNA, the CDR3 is TGTGCCAGCAGCTTCGGGACAGGGGGCGAAAGATGGGTGAATTCAACCCTCCACTTT.

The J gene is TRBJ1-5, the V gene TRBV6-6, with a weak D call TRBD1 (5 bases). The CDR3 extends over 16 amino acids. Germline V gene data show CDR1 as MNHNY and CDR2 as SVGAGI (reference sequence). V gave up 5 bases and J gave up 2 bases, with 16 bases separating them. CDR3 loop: CASSHKPGRRNQPQHF. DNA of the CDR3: TGTGCCAGCAGTCATAAACCGGGACGGCGCAATCAGCCCCAGCATTTT.

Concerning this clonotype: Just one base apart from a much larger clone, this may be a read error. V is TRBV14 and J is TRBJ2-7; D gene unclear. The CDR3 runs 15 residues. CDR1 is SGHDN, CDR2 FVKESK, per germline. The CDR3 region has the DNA TGTGCCAGCAGCCAGATGGGGTCTAAGAACTACGAGCCGTACTTC. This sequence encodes CASSQMGSKNYEPYF.